This T cell receptor beta chain was obtained from a study of shared clonotypes between healthy human individuals. Notes on the study in general: Clonotypes that were shared across a few donors made up around 5% of naive CD4 clonotypes.

The assay was immunoSEQ multiplex PCR, and TCRdb's table has in-frame clones only and misses some. The table records roughly 2.5 million clones, just over 90% of them present only once. This CDR3 is built from 13 residues. Per the germline V gene, CDR1 is MNHNS and CDR2 is SASEGT. V lost 7 bases to trimming and J lost 8 bases, with 15 bases between them. On this clone itself: What it recognizes is unknown.

This sequence was found in a man aged 18 to 29 in good health. The sequencing input was naive CD4+ T cells sorted from blood. Sample subset: CD45RA+ positively selected. This chain links TRBV6-1 with TRBJ1-5; possibly TRBD1 for D (5 bases). DNA for the CDR3: TGTGCCAGCAATACCGGGACCCTTAAGCCCCAGCATTTT. Translation: CASNTGTLKPQHF.